These T cell receptor beta chains were read from a single sample in a study of preoperative IRX-2 immunotherapy in early breast cancer. TCRdb's table, derived via immunoSEQ multiplex PCR, lists solely in-frame clones and lacks some. The sample comprises some 30,000 clones, 90% of which are singletons, and around a tenth rests with the top ten. Sampling was done from a patient treated with IRX-2 immunotherapy. The receptors come from a human donor with breast cancer. CDR3s include the opening cysteine and the closing phenylalanine or tryptophan. The D gene is left open where the match is weak. Clone size is not always given. Where it is, it says once, few, many or a class for expanded clones.

abundance: few
d_gene: .
j_gene: TRBJ2-2
v_gene: TRBV9
CDR3aa: CASSVQGYNGELFF
CDR3nt: TGTGCCAGCAGCGTACAGGGATACAACGGGGAGCTGTTTTTT

abundance: .
d_gene: .
j_gene: TRBJ2-1
v_gene: TRBV5-1
CDR3aa: CASIMGGLGDEQFF
CDR3nt: TGCGCCAGCATCATGGGGGGCCTTGGGGATGAGCAGTTCTTC

abundance: once
d_gene: TRBD2
j_gene: TRBJ2-2
v_gene: TRBV5-4
CDR3aa: CASSSAGGGVGTGELFF
CDR3nt: TGTGCCAGCAGCTCTGCGGGGGGGGGTGTCGGCACCGGGGAGCTGTTTTTT

abundance: .
d_gene: .
j_gene: TRBJ1-5
v_gene: TRBV28
CDR3aa: CASIGQFEINQPQHF
CDR3nt: TGTGCCAGCATTGGACAGTTCGAAATCAATCAGCCCCAGCATTTT

abundance: .
d_gene: .
j_gene: TRBJ1-6
v_gene: TRBV7-2
CDR3aa: CASSLGGSSPLHF
CDR3nt: TGTGCCAGCAGCTTGGGGGGTAGCTCACCCCTCCACTTT

abundance: .
d_gene: .
j_gene: TRBJ2-7
v_gene: TRBV2
CDR3aa: CASSERFYEQYF
CDR3nt: TGTGCCAGCAGTGAGCGGTTTTACGAGCAGTACTTC

abundance: .
d_gene: TRBD2
j_gene: TRBJ2-7
v_gene: TRBV4-3
CDR3aa: CASSQDASGGSGVQYF
CDR3nt: TGCGCCAGCAGCCAAGATGCAAGCGGGGGATCGGGTGTGCAGTACTTC

abundance: .
d_gene: .
j_gene: TRBJ2-1
v_gene: TRBV25-1
CDR3aa: CASSDFRNEQFF
CDR3nt: TGTGCCAGCAGTGATTTTAGGAATGAGCAGTTCTTC

abundance: .
d_gene: .
j_gene: TRBJ1-1
v_gene: TRBV6-1
CDR3aa: CASSEWVQANTEAFF
CDR3nt: TGTGCCAGCAGTGAATGGGTGCAGGCGAACACTGAAGCTTTCTTT

abundance: .
d_gene: .
j_gene: TRBJ1-1
v_gene: TRBV30
CDR3aa: CAWNQELMNTEAFF
CDR3nt: TGTGCCTGGAATCAAGAACTGATGAACACTGAAGCTTTCTTT

abundance: .
d_gene: TRBD1
j_gene: TRBJ2-7
v_gene: TRBV19
CDR3aa: CASSIRPGQNYEQYF
CDR3nt: TGTGCCAGTAGTATAAGGCCGGGACAGAACTACGAGCAGTACTTC

abundance: .
d_gene: TRBD2
j_gene: TRBJ2-2
v_gene: TRBV11-2
CDR3aa: CASSLEGLATGELFF
CDR3nt: TGTGCCAGCAGCTTAGAGGGACTAGCAACCGGGGAGCTGTTTTTT

abundance: .
d_gene: .
j_gene: TRBJ1-5
v_gene: TRBV21-1
CDR3aa: CASSKGRVIPYSNQPQHF
CDR3nt: TGTGCCAGCAGCAAAGGGAGGGTCATACCCTATAGCAATCAGCCCCAGCATTTT

abundance: .
d_gene: .
j_gene: TRBJ2-1
v_gene: TRBV25-1
CDR3aa: CASSSEGTRGSYNEQFF
CDR3nt: TGTGCCAGCAGCTCCGAAGGGACAAGGGGATCCTACAATGAGCAGTTCTTC

abundance: .
d_gene: TRBD1
j_gene: TRBJ1-3
v_gene: TRBV7-9
CDR3aa: CASSGRTGSSGNTIYF
CDR3nt: TGTGCCAGCAGCGGGCGGACAGGTTCCTCTGGAAACACCATATATTTT

abundance: few
d_gene: TRBD1
j_gene: TRBJ2-7
v_gene: TRBV6-1
CDR3aa: CANGQGRTYEQYF
CDR3nt: TGTGCCAACGGACAGGGCAGGACCTACGAGCAGTACTTC

abundance: .
d_gene: TRBD2
j_gene: TRBJ2-1
v_gene: TRBV28
CDR3aa: CASSFGGGPNNEQFF
CDR3nt: TGTGCCAGCAGTTTTGGGGGAGGGCCCAACAATGAGCAGTTCTTC

abundance: .
d_gene: TRBD2
j_gene: TRBJ2-1
v_gene: TRBV5-1
CDR3aa: CASSLDAGANYVQFF
CDR3nt: TGCGCCAGCAGCTTGGACGCGGGAGCGAATTATGTGCAGTTCTTC

abundance: .
d_gene: TRBD2
j_gene: TRBJ2-2
v_gene: TRBV10-3
CDR3aa: CAISLGGSGTGELFF
CDR3nt: TGTGCCATCAGTCTCGGCGGGAGTGGGACCGGGGAGCTGTTTTTT

abundance: .
d_gene: TRBD2
j_gene: TRBJ2-5
v_gene: TRBV7-9
CDR3aa: CASSPRTSGSEAETQYF
CDR3nt: TGTGCCAGCAGCCCAAGGACTAGCGGGAGCGAGGCGGAGACCCAGTACTTC

abundance: few
d_gene: .
j_gene: TRBJ2-2
v_gene: TRBV9
CDR3aa: CASSVYRLGSGELFF
CDR3nt: TGTGCCAGCAGCGTTTACAGGCTAGGGTCCGGGGAGCTGTTTTTT

abundance: .
d_gene: .
j_gene: TRBJ2-1
v_gene: TRBV5-5
CDR3aa: CASSLAGPYNEQFF
CDR3nt: TGTGCCAGCAGCTTGGCCGGGCCTTACAATGAGCAGTTCTTC

abundance: .
d_gene: .
j_gene: TRBJ2-1
v_gene: TRBV6-1
CDR3aa: CASHGSSSTTEQFF
CDR3nt: TGTGCCAGCCATGGCTCCTCGAGTACGACGGAGCAGTTCTTC

abundance: .
d_gene: TRBD2
j_gene: TRBJ2-3
v_gene: TRBV2
CDR3aa: CASSERSGGDTQYF
CDR3nt: TGTGCCAGCAGTGAACGTAGCGGGGGTGATACGCAGTATTTT

abundance: .
d_gene: .
j_gene: TRBJ2-5
v_gene: TRBV18
CDR3aa: CASSQGEETQYF
CDR3nt: TGTGCCAGCTCACAGGGTGAAGAGACCCAGTACTTC

abundance: .
d_gene: .
j_gene: TRBJ1-1
v_gene: TRBV28
CDR3aa: CASRGWTGNTEAFF
CDR3nt: TGTGCCAGCCGGGGGTGGACGGGGAACACTGAAGCTTTCTTT

abundance: .
d_gene: .
j_gene: TRBJ1-2
v_gene: TRBV6-5
CDR3aa: CASGAGNYGYTF
CDR3nt: TGTGCCAGCGGAGCAGGGAACTATGGCTACACCTTC

abundance: .
d_gene: TRBD1
j_gene: TRBJ2-7
v_gene: TRBV18
CDR3aa: CASSPVSTGGLYEQYF
CDR3nt: TGTGCCAGCTCACCTGTCTCGACAGGGGGCCTCTACGAGCAGTACTTC

abundance: once
d_gene: .
j_gene: TRBJ1-2
v_gene: TRBV19
CDR3aa: CASSQSRGGAGYTF
CDR3nt: TGTGCCAGTAGCCAGTCTCGGGGAGGGGCTGGCTACACCTTC

abundance: .
d_gene: .
j_gene: TRBJ2-3
v_gene: TRBV7-8
CDR3aa: CASSWDRNTQYF
CDR3nt: TGTGCCAGCAGCTGGGACCGGAATACGCAGTATTTT

abundance: .
d_gene: TRBD1
j_gene: TRBJ2-5
v_gene: TRBV27
CDR3aa: CASSLGQGAWETQYF
CDR3nt: TGTGCCAGCAGTCTAGGACAGGGGGCGTGGGAGACCCAGTACTTC

abundance: .
d_gene: TRBD1
j_gene: TRBJ1-2
v_gene: TRBV10-3
CDR3aa: CAIGDPPGTGHYYGYTF
CDR3nt: TGTGCCATCGGAGACCCCCCCGGGACAGGGCACTACTATGGCTACACCTTC

abundance: once
d_gene: .
j_gene: TRBJ2-7
v_gene: TRBV10-3
CDR3aa: CAISEVTGSHEQYF
CDR3nt: TGTGCCATCAGTGAAGTTACAGGGAGCCACGAGCAGTACTTC

abundance: .
d_gene: TRBD1
j_gene: TRBJ1-4
v_gene: TRBV7-9
CDR3aa: CASSTRQGAVGEKLFF
CDR3nt: TGTGCCAGCAGCACACGACAGGGGGCAGTTGGGGAAAAACTGTTTTTT

abundance: .
d_gene: .
j_gene: TRBJ1-2
v_gene: TRBV9
CDR3aa: CASSVFDRTNTYGYTF
CDR3nt: TGTGCCAGCAGCGTATTTGACAGGACCAATACCTATGGCTACACCTTC

abundance: .
d_gene: TRBD2
j_gene: TRBJ2-1
v_gene: TRBV5-4
CDR3aa: CASSPGLFANEQFF
CDR3nt: TGTGCCAGCAGTCCGGGACTATTCGCCAATGAGCAGTTCTTC

abundance: .
d_gene: .
j_gene: TRBJ1-4
v_gene: TRBV5-4
CDR3aa: CASSLVSGGDEKLFF
CDR3nt: TGTGCCAGCAGCTTGGTATCTGGGGGCGACGAAAAACTGTTTTTT

abundance: few
d_gene: .
j_gene: TRBJ2-3
v_gene: TRBV6-5
CDR3aa: CASSFGGAADTQYF
CDR3nt: TGTGCCAGCAGTTTTGGCGGGGCGGCAGATACGCAGTATTTT

abundance: .
d_gene: .
j_gene: TRBJ1-4
v_gene: TRBV28
CDR3aa: CASRQGEKLFF
CDR3nt: TGTGCCAGCAGACAGGGTGAAAAACTGTTTTTT

abundance: few
d_gene: TRBD1
j_gene: TRBJ2-3
v_gene: TRBV7-2
CDR3aa: CASSERQGGSTDTQYF
CDR3nt: TGTGCCAGCAGCGAACGACAGGGGGGTAGCACAGATACGCAGTATTTT

abundance: .
d_gene: TRBD1
j_gene: TRBJ2-7
v_gene: TRBV18
CDR3aa: CASSLSRTGNYEQYF
CDR3nt: TGTGCCAGCTCACTCTCGAGGACAGGGAACTACGAGCAGTACTTC

abundance: .
d_gene: .
j_gene: TRBJ1-5
v_gene: TRBV27
CDR3aa: CASSLGGRGDQPQHF
CDR3nt: TGTGCCAGCAGTTTAGGCGGCAGGGGTGATCAGCCCCAGCATTTT

abundance: .
d_gene: .
j_gene: TRBJ1-1
v_gene: TRBV18
CDR3aa: CASSPGQGSLNTEAFF
CDR3nt: TGTGCCAGCTCACCAGGGCAGGGGTCTCTGAACACTGAAGCTTTCTTT

abundance: .
d_gene: .
j_gene: TRBJ1-2
v_gene: TRBV7-2
CDR3aa: CASSPGPSNYGYTF
CDR3nt: TGTGCCAGCAGCCCCGGGCCCTCTAACTATGGCTACACCTTC

abundance: .
d_gene: TRBD2
j_gene: TRBJ2-5
v_gene: TRBV28
CDR3aa: CASSLAGVTQETQYF
CDR3nt: TGTGCCAGCAGTTTAGCGGGAGTCACCCAAGAGACCCAGTACTTC

abundance: once
d_gene: .
j_gene: TRBJ1-1
v_gene: TRBV20-1
CDR3aa: CSARAETEAFF
CDR3nt: TGCAGTGCTAGAGCGGAGACTGAAGCTTTCTTT

abundance: once
d_gene: TRBD1
j_gene: TRBJ1-3
v_gene: TRBV6-5
CDR3aa: CASSYSGQGTGNTIYF
CDR3nt: TGTGCCAGCAGTTACTCGGGACAGGGAACTGGAAACACCATATATTTT

abundance: .
d_gene: .
j_gene: TRBJ1-5
v_gene: TRBV18
CDR3aa: CASSPGGDQPQHF
CDR3nt: TGTGCCAGCTCACCGGGGGGGGATCAGCCCCAGCATTTT

abundance: .
d_gene: .
j_gene: TRBJ2-1
v_gene: TRBV2
CDR3aa: CASSEAGRGEQFF
CDR3nt: TGTGCCAGCAGTGAAGCTGGGCGGGGTGAGCAGTTCTTC

abundance: .
d_gene: .
j_gene: TRBJ1-4
v_gene: TRBV6-6
CDR3aa: CASKEEKLFF
CDR3nt: TGTGCCAGCAAGGAGGAAAAACTGTTTTTT

abundance: .
d_gene: .
j_gene: TRBJ2-1
v_gene: TRBV6-5
CDR3aa: CASSYSMTPPGNEQFF
CDR3nt: TGTGCCAGCAGTTACTCGATGACACCCCCGGGCAATGAGCAGTTCTTC

abundance: .
d_gene: .
j_gene: TRBJ1-2
v_gene: TRBV6-6
CDR3aa: CASRPRGLGGYTF
CDR3nt: TGTGCCAGCAGACCCCGGGGGCTCGGTGGCTACACCTTC

abundance: .
d_gene: TRBD1
j_gene: TRBJ2-7
v_gene: TRBV5-1
CDR3aa: CASSGTASDEQYF
CDR3nt: TGCGCCAGCAGCGGGACAGCGTCCGACGAGCAGTACTTC

abundance: .
d_gene: .
j_gene: TRBJ1-5
v_gene: TRBV10-1
CDR3aa: CASSDGAINQPQHF
CDR3nt: TGCGCCAGCAGTGACGGGGCCATAAATCAGCCCCAGCATTTT

abundance: .
d_gene: .
j_gene: TRBJ2-7
v_gene: TRBV10-3
CDR3aa: CAISESGAVRPYEQYF
CDR3nt: TGTGCCATCAGTGAGTCTGGGGCAGTCCGTCCCTACGAGCAGTACTTC

abundance: .
d_gene: .
j_gene: TRBJ1-3
v_gene: TRBV18
CDR3aa: CAGLTSPGNTIYF
CDR3nt: TGTGCGGGGCTCACCAGCCCTGGAAACACCATATATTTT

abundance: .
d_gene: .
j_gene: TRBJ1-1
v_gene: TRBV30
CDR3aa: CAWKFGGGGDTEAFF
CDR3nt: TGTGCCTGGAAATTCGGGGGAGGGGGTGATACTGAAGCTTTCTTT

abundance: .
d_gene: .
j_gene: TRBJ2-5
v_gene: TRBV7-2
CDR3aa: CASSFGQQETQYF
CDR3nt: TGTGCCAGCAGCTTCGGACAGCAAGAGACCCAGTACTTC